This T cell receptor (beta chain) was observed in a study of T-cell memory formation after mild COVID-19. Study summary: TCR clusters showed largely donor specificity. The study's findings and limits: Clones that contracted clustered mainly in CM and EM if CD4+ and in EMRA if CD8+. A balance of CD4 and CD8 characterized clones contracting day 15 to 85, whereas later expanders leaned CD4+.

TCRdb redid the calling of the 5' RACE reads with MiXCR, one entry per CDR3 protein. The sample holds under 300,000 distinct CDR3 sequences, less than 9.5% seen once. Germline CDR1 LGHNA, CDR2 YNFKEQ. The CDR3 consists of 19 residues. The J segment lost 2 bases and the V segment lost 0 bases, leaving 13 bases of the junction unmatched. This clonotype has only a few counts. Its antigen is not identified. The specimen was PBMCs or a T cell subset sorted from them (not recorded which). The genes are TRBV4-2 and TRBJ2-3; 8 bases align to TRBD2. The TCR originated in a man aged 18-30 years who had mild COVID-19 (a few samples of this study predate the infection). Cell type and time point are not known. DNA of the CDR3: TGTGCCAGCAGCCAAGATCCCGGGGGGGCCAATCCCGCCACAGATACGCAGTATTTT. It codes for CASSQDPGGANPATDTQYF.